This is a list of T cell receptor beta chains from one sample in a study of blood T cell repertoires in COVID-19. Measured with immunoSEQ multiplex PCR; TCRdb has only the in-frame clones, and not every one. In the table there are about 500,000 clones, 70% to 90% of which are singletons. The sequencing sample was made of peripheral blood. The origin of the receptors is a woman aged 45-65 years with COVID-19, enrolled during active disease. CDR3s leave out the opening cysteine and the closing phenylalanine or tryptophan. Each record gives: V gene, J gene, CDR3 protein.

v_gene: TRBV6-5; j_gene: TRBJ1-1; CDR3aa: ASRPGTGDTEAF
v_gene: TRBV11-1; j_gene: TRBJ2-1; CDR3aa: ASSLGGRDEQF
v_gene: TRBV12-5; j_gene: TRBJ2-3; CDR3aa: ASGPRLTGVGDTQY
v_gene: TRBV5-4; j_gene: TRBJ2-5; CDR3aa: ASSFPDGRGETQY
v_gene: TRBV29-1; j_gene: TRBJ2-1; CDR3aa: SVEWDIIGNEQF
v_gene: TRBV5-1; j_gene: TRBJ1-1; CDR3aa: ASSLAGSGVGPNTEAF
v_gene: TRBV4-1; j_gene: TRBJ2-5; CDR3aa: ASSQDRLAGGQETQY
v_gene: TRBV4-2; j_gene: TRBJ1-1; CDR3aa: ASSQEQGARNEAF
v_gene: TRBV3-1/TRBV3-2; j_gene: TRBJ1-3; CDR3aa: ASSHDSLSGNTIY
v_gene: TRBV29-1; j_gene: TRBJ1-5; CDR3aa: SVREGSNQPQH
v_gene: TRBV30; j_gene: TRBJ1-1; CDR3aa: AWSWVGARNAF
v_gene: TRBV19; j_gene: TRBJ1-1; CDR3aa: ASSIDLWAVNTEAF
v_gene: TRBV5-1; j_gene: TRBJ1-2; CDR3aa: ASSLEGSGYT
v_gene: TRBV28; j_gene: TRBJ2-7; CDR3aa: ASSPRPGQGSYEQY
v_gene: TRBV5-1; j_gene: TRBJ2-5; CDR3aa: ASSLEFGGGAETQY
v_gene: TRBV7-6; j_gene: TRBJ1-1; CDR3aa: ASSSRGRAEAF
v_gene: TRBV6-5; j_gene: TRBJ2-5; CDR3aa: ASILGLTQETQY
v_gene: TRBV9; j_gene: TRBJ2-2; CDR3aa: ASSVGGGTNTGELF
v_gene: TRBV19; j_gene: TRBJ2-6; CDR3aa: ASSIGPSDSSGANVLT
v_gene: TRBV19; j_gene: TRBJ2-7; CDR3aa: ASSTRLESSYEQY
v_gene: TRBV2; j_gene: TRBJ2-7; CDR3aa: ASSEIVYEQY
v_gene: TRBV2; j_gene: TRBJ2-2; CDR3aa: ASSEPTSGVGELF
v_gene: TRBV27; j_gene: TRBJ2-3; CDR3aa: ASSFRGTSGGTDTQY
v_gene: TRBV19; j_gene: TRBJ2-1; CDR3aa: ASRGQGMSEQF
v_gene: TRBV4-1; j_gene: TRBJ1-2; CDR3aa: ASSQESASRQGNGYT
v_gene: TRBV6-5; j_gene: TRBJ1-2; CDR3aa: ASIQGNGYT
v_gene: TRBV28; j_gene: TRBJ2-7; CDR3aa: ASSRHGQGGSGYEQY
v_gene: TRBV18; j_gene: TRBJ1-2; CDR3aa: ASSRDSANYGYT
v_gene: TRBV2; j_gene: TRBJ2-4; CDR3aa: AGLEGANIQY
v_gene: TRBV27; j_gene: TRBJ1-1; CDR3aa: ASSAMGQGAGTEAF
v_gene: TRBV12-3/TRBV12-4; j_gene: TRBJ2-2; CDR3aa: ASTKGAGGELF
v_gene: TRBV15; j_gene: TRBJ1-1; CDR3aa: GYKAGGTNTEAF
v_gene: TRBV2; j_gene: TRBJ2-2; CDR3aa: ASSLLGLADLNTGELF
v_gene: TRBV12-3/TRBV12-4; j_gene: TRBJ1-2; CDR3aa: ASSGAANYGYT
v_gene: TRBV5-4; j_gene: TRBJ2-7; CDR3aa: ASSLGTGEGEQY
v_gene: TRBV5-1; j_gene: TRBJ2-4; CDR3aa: ASSLLQGAKNIQY
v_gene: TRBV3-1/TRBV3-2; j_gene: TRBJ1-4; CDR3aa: ASSPRDLRGGKLF
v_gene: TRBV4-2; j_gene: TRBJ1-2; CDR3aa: ASSPLSDRAYGYT
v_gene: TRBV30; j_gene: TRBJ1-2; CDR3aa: AWSPRDRSGNYGYT
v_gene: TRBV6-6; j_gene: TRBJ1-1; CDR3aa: ASRASEVNTEAF
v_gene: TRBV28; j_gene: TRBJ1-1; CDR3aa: ASYRPGQGGTEAF
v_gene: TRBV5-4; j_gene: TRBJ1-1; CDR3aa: ASSFSGTEGTEAF
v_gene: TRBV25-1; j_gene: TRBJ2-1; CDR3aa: ASRDISGVNEQF